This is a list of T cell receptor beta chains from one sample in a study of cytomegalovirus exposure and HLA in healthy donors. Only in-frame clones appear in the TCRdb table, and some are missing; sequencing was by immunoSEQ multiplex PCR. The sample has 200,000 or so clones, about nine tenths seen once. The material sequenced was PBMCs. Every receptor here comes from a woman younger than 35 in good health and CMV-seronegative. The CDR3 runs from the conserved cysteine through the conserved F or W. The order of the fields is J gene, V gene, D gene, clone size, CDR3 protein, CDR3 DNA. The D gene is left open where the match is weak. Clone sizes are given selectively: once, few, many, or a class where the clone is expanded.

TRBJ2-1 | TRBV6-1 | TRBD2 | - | CASGGEDYNEQFF | TGTGCCAGCGGGGGGGAAGACTACAATGAGCAGTTCTTC
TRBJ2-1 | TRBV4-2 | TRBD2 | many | CASSQDQLAGAEQFF | TGTGCCAGCAGCCAAGATCAACTAGCGGGAGCTGAGCAGTTCTTC
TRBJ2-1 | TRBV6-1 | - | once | CAIEVLNNEQFF | TGTGCCATAGAGGTTCTGAACAATGAGCAGTTCTTC
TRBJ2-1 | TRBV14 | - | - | CASSQESALLYNEQFF | TGTGCCAGCAGCCAAGAGTCCGCGCTTCTCTACAATGAGCAGTTCTTC
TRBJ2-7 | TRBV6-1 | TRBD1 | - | CASTGQALSYEQYF | TGTGCCAGTACGGGACAGGCGCTCTCCTACGAGCAGTACTTC
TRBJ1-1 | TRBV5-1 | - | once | CASRGPTGYTEAFF | TGCGCCAGCAGAGGACCCACAGGTTACACTGAAGCTTTCTTT
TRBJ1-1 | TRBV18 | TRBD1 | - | CASSPTEGTGVKAFF | TGTGCCAGTTCCCCCACGGAGGGGACAGGGGTTAAAGCTTTCTTT
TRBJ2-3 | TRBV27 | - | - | CASSRWLAGTDTQYF | TGTGCCAGCAGTCGCTGGCTGGCAGGCACAGATACGCAGTATTTT
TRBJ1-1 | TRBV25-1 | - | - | CASSESLEAFF | TGTGCCAGCAGTGAATCCCTAGAGGCTTTCTTT
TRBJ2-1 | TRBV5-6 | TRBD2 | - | CASSALSGSGNEQFF | TGTGCCAGCAGCGCCCTTAGCGGGAGCGGGAATGAGCAGTTCTTC
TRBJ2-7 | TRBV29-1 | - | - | CSALGNSYEQYF | TGCAGCGCCCTCGGGAACTCCTACGAGCAGTACTTC
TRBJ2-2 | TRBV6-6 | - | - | CASSITGGTGELFF | TGTGCCAGCAGTATTACCGGGGGCACCGGGGAGCTGTTTTTT
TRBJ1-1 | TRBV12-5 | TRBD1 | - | CASAPTRGPLNTEAFF | TGTGCTAGTGCCCCGACCAGGGGGCCGCTGAACACTGAAGCTTTCTTT
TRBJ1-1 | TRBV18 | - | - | CASSPGVAEAFF | TGTGCCAGCTCACCCGGGGTGGCTGAAGCTTTCTTT
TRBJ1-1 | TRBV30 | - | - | CAWSVGAGDYTEAFF | TGTGCCTGGAGTGTAGGTGCAGGGGATTACACTGAAGCTTTCTTT
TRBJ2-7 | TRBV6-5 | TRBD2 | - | CASSYGLAGDGQYF | TGTGCCAGCAGTTACGGCCTAGCGGGAGATGGGCAGTACTTC
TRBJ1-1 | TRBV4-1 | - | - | CASRTGPPTEAFF | TGCGCCAGCAGAACAGGGCCCCCCACTGAAGCTTTCTTT
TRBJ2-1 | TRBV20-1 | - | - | CSASTYNEQFF | TGCAGTGCTAGTACCTACAATGAGCAGTTCTTC
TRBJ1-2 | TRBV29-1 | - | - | CSVGQMQGYTF | TGCAGCGTTGGACAGATGCAGGGCTACACCTTC
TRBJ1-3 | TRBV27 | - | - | CASSFAAGNTIYF | TGTGCCAGCAGTTTCGCGGCTGGAAACACCATATATTTT
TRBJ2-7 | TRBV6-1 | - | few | CASSVSLSATYEQYF | TGTGCCAGCAGTGTTAGTCTTAGCGCAACCTACGAGCAGTACTTC
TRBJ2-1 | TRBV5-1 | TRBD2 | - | CASSFRTSGYNEQFF | TGCGCCAGCAGCTTTAGGACTAGCGGATACAATGAGCAGTTCTTC
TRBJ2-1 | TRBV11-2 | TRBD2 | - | CASSLTSGRPQLYNEQFF | TGTGCCAGCAGCCTGACTAGCGGGAGGCCCCAGCTATACAATGAGCAGTTCTTC
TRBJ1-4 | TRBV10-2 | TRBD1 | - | CASSDVGTGNEKLFF | TGCGCCAGCAGTGATGTGGGGACAGGGAATGAAAAACTGTTTTTT
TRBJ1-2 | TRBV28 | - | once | CASSPPSTVYYGYTF | TGTGCCAGCAGTCCTCCCTCAACGGTTTACTATGGCTACACCTTC
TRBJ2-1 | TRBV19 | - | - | CASSISPDSTEQFF | TGTGCCAGTAGTATTTCCCCGGACTCAACGGAGCAGTTCTTC
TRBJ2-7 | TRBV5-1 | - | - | CASSLEAISSYEQYF | TGCGCCAGCAGCTTGGAAGCTATTAGCTCCTACGAGCAGTACTTC
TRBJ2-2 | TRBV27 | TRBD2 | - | CASSLGTSGSGWTGELFF | TGTGCCAGCAGTTTGGGGACTAGCGGGAGTGGATGGACCGGGGAGCTGTTTTTT
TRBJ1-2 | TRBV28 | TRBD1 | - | CATSGGTGALRYGYTF | TGTGCCACATCTGGAGGGACAGGGGCTTTGCGCTATGGCTACACCTTC
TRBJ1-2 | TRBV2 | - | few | CASSDAGRHLGGDGYTF | TGTGCCAGCAGTGATGCGGGTCGACACCTAGGGGGAGATGGCTACACCTTC
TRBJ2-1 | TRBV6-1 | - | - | CASSEEATPGNNEQFF | TGTGCCAGCAGTGAAGAGGCGACTCCGGGGAACAATGAGCAGTTCTTC
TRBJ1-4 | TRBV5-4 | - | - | CASSQTGGTARELFF | TGTGCCAGCAGCCAAACCGGGGGGACCGCGAGGGAACTGTTTTTT
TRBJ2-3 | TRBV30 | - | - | CAWTDGRGTDTQYF | TGTGCCTGGACGGACGGCAGGGGTACAGATACGCAGTATTTT
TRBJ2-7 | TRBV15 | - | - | CATSRDHEGTWEQYF | TGTGCCACCAGCAGAGATCACGAGGGGACTTGGGAGCAGTACTTC
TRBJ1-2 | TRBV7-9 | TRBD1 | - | CASSWAHGGGANGYTF | TGTGCCAGCAGCTGGGCGCATGGAGGGGGCGCAAATGGCTACACCTTC
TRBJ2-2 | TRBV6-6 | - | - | CASSLEGVPTGELFF | TGTGCCAGCAGTTTAGAAGGGGTACCCACCGGGGAGCTGTTTTTT
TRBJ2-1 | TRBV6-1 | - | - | CASSLTSSYNEQFF | TGTGCCAGCAGCCTTACCAGCTCCTACAATGAGCAGTTCTTC
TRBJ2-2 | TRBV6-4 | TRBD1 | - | CASRMRTGQAGELFF | TGTGCCAGCAGGATGCGGACAGGGCAGGCCGGGGAGCTGTTTTTT
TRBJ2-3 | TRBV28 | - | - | CASSFRRDITDTQYF | TGTGCCAGCAGTTTTCGGCGGGATATCACAGATACGCAGTATTTT